These 31 T cell receptor beta chains came from one sample sequenced in a study of T cell responses to AZD1222 COVID-19 vaccine. Sequencing used immunoSEQ multiplex PCR; TCRdb keeps in-frame clones, though not all of them. Of around 120,000 clones detected, approximately 90% appear once; the ten largest clones hold roughly 3.6%. Sequenced here: peripheral blood, sampled on day 0 of AZD1222 vaccination. The receptors derive from an adult in good health.

V gene TRBV7-9 combines with J gene TRBJ2-7, with no clear D. This CDR3 has 11 residues. Germline CDR1 is SEHNR and CDR2 is FQNEAQ (reference sequence). V lost 6 bases and J 2 bases, leaving 5 bases between the germline ends. In DNA, the CDR3 is TGTGCCAGCAGTCATGCCTACGAGCAGTACTTC. Translating it yields CASSHAYEQYF.

V is TRBV19 and J is TRBJ1-1; D unresolved. Germline assignment: CDR1 LNHDA and CDR2 SQIVND (reference sequence). V was clipped by 7 bases and J by 5 bases, with 17 bases between them. The length of the CDR3 is 14 residues. This CDR3 is CASTSWGVATEAFF. The CDR3 DNA is TGTGCCAGTACTTCTTGGGGAGTTGCAACTGAAGCTTTCTTT.

CDR3 nucleotide sequence: TGTGCCAGCAGCCCGAGACAGGCCCTTAGGAGCTCCTACAATGAGCAGTTCTTC. Amino acids: CASSPRQALRSSYNEQFF. V gene TRBV11-2 combines with J gene TRBJ2-1; maybe TRBD1 (6 bases). The CDR3 sequence is 18 residues long. V lost 5 bases to trimming and J lost 0 bases, with 20 bases between them. Per germline, CDR1 SGHAT and CDR2 FQNNGV.

In DNA form, the CDR3 reads TGTGCCAGCAGCCCGTGGGACAGGGGGACCACAGATACGCAGTATTTT. Its protein is CASSPWDRGTTDTQYF. The V call is TRBV7-3, the J call TRBJ2-3, with TRBD1 matching over 11 bases. CDR1 and CDR2 from the germline V gene are SGHTA and FQGTGA. This CDR3 has 16 residues. Trimming removed 5 bases from V and 2 bases from J; junction bases left unmatched: 6.

V is TRBV6-4 and J is TRBJ1-5, with D hard to call. Trimming shortened V by 1 base and J by 10 bases, and 5 bases separated the two germline ends. The V gene's germline CDR1 is MRHNA and CDR2 SNTAGT. The CDR3 has 11 amino acids. CDR3 amino acids: CASSDCEPQHF. The CDR3, as DNA: TGTGCCAGCAGTGACTGTGAACCCCAGCATTTT.

CDR3 nucleotide sequence: TGTGCCAGTAGTGTCGGGACAGGCCCTACAGCTGAAGCTTTCTTT. It specifies CASSVGTGPTAEAFF. The rearrangement uses TRBV19 and TRBJ1-1; 8 nucleotides line up with TRBD1. Germline values: CDR1 LNHDA, CDR2 SQIVND (reference sequence). This CDR3 region has 15 residues. With 5 bases clipped from V and 6 bases from J, the junction kept 11 bases outside the gene matches.

This sequence joins TRBV5-1 and TRBJ2-1; TRBD1 might be the D (5 bases). The CDR3 totals 17 residues. Germline lookup yields CDR1 SGHRS and CDR2 YFSETQ. V lost 5 bases and J 1 base, leaving 19 bases between the germline ends. This chain's CDR3 is CASRQVSGRVSYNEQFF. The CDR3, as DNA: TGCGCCAGCAGACAGGTCTCCGGCCGGGTTTCCTACAATGAGCAGTTCTTC.

V is TRBV4-2 and J is TRBJ1-2; 9 positions agree with TRBD1. CDR3 length equals 15 residues. The germline gives CDR1 LGHNA, CDR2 YNFKEQ. After removal of 2 bases from V and 4 bases from J, the junction contained 5 bases not matched to a gene. The CDR3: CASSQIGQGIYGYTF. DNA of the CDR3: TGTGCCAGCAGCCAAATAGGACAGGGGATCTATGGCTACACCTTC.

The CDR3: CASSMRTGLGYNEQFF. Here the CDR3 DNA reads TGTGCCAGCAGCATGCGGACAGGGCTGGGCTACAATGAGCAGTTCTTC. This chain uses TRBV5-8 with TRBJ2-1; 8 positions match TRBD1. Germline V CDR1 and CDR2: SGHTS, YDEGEE. J lost 3 bases, V lost 4 bases, and 9 bases had no gene match. CDR3 length equals 16 residues.

V is TRBV19 and J is TRBJ2-1; TRBD2 matches at 11 bases. There are 17 residues in the CDR3. The ends lost 2 bases at V and 7 bases at J; junction bases unmatched: 10. Per the germline V gene, CDR1 is LNHDA and CDR2 is SQIVND (reference sequence). DNA of the CDR3: TGTGCCAGTAGTATATCCGATGGACTAGCGGGCATTAATGAGCAGTTCTTC. Its translation: CASSISDGLAGINEQFF.

This sequence joins TRBV18 and TRBJ1-5, with 7 bases fitting TRBD1. The CDR3 extends over 15 amino acids. Germline lookup yields CDR1 KGHSH and CDR2 LQKENI. V lost 3 bases and J lost 3; bases outside the gene matches: 5. CDR3 coding DNA: TGTGCCAGCTCACCGCAGGGGGAGAACAATCAGCCCCAGCATTTT. Its protein is CASSPQGENNQPQHF.

V gene TRBV6-2 or TRBV6-3 combines with J gene TRBJ1-5; 11 nucleotides agree with TRBD1. CDR3 size: 16 residues. CDR1 is MNHEY and CDR2 is SVGEGT in the germline V gene. V shed 5 bases, J shed 1 base, and the junction held 4 bases outside the gene matches. The CDR3 is CASSPGTGGSNQPQHF. The CDR3 bases are TGTGCCAGCAGTCCGGGGACAGGGGGGAGCAATCAGCCCCAGCATTTT.

V and J are TRBV27 and TRBJ2-7; the D gene is possibly TRBD1 (6 bases). Germline V lookup: CDR1 MNHEY, CDR2 SMNVEV (reference sequence). V was clipped by 1 base and J by 0 bases, with 22 bases between them. The CDR3 has 19 amino acids. The CDR3 is CASSLFRESLHRDSYEQYF. CDR3 nucleotide sequence: TGTGCCAGCAGTTTATTCCGAGAGTCCCTGCACAGGGACTCCTACGAGCAGTACTTC.

The rearrangement joins TRBV3-1 (or the pseudogene TRBV3-2) to TRBJ1-2; D is undetermined. Germline CDR1 reads LGHDT; CDR2 reads YNNKEL (reference sequence). The CDR3 covers 12 residues. With 4 bases removed from V and 7 bases from J, the gap between germline ends came to 10 bases. The CDR3 loop reads CASSLRPGGYTF. The CDR3 coding sequence is TGTGCCAGCAGCCTACGACCGGGTGGCTACACCTTC.

The CDR3 loop reads CASRLETSQPQHF. The CDR3 nucleotides are TGTGCCAGCAGACTAGAAACGAGCCAGCCCCAGCATTTT. This chain connects TRBV6-8 to TRBJ1-5, with D unresolved. This CDR3 comprises 13 residues. V dropped 6 bases and J dropped 7 bases, with 13 bases sitting between them. The germline gives CDR1 MNHGY, CDR2 SAAAGT.

The CDR3 DNA reads TGTGCCAGCAGCGTATTCGACAGCTCTGGAAACACCATATATTTT. Protein product: CASSVFDSSGNTIYF. The chain combines TRBV9 with TRBJ1-3, with D perhaps matching TRBD1 (5 bases). CDR1 and CDR2 from the germline V gene are SGDLS and YYNGEE. V was trimmed by 1 base and J by 0 bases, leaving 8 bases between them. The CDR3 consists of 15 residues.

With regard to this clone: Because the CDR3's place on the DNA is in doubt, the DNA is left out and the CDR3 is given as listed by TCRdb. The chain is built from TRBV12-2 and TRBJ2-3; no DNA check was done on the table's D call, TRBD1. TRBV12-2 is a pseudogene locus. The CDR3 region is 18 residues in length, termini included. The CDR3 protein is CASRLDHVVGAGTDTQYF.

This clone was recorded only once. V usage is TRBV18 and J usage is TRBJ1-4; 8 nucleotides match TRBD1. Germline loops: CDR1 KGHSH, CDR2 LQKENI. The CDR3 is 14 residues long. Trimming at V came to 1 base and at J to 9 bases, leaving 4 bases not matched to a gene. CDR3 nucleotides: TGTGCCAGCTCACCACAGGACAGGGCTCAAAAACTGTTTTTT. Its protein product is CASSPQDRAQKLFF.

The rearrangement links TRBV18 to TRBJ2-2; D may match TRBD1 or TRBD2 (6 bases each). The germline V gene encodes CDR1 KGHSH and CDR2 LQKENI. Trimming cost V 3 bases and J 3 bases, with 14 bases left between them. CDR3 size: 16 residues. The CDR3 protein is CASSPLRGADTGELFF. The CDR3 bases are TGTGCCAGCTCACCCCTGAGGGGGGCCGACACCGGGGAGCTGTTTTTT.

The sample holds one count of this clone. The rearrangement joins TRBV5-4 to TRBJ2-5, with 8 nucleotides matching TRBD2. V trimming: 0 bases; J trimming: 4 bases; junction bases outside the gene matches: 8. CDR1 and CDR2 (germline): SGHNT, YYREEE (reference sequence). The CDR3 covers 16 residues. The CDR3 DNA reads TGTGCCAGCAGCTTGGAGGGACTAGGCCCCCTAGAGACCCAGTACTTC. Translation: CASSLEGLGPLETQYF.

This clone was recorded only once. A much more abundant neighbour one base away suggests this may be a read error. Different DNA sequences within this sample yield the same CDR3. The chain has TRBV27 and TRBJ1-3; D not certain. The V gene's germline CDR1 is MNHEY and CDR2 SMNVEV (reference sequence). The CDR3 extends over 14 amino acids. The V and J ends lost 0 bases and 3 bases respectively, with 6 bases between them. CDR3 DNA sequence: TGTGCCAGCAGTTTATCAGGGCTTGGAAACACCATATATTTT. It codes for CASSLSGLGNTIYF.

The chain combines TRBV3-1 (or the pseudogene TRBV3-2) with TRBJ2-7, with 10 bases that match TRBD1. The CDR3 covers 15 residues. The V gene's germline CDR1 is LGHDT and CDR2 YNNKEL (reference sequence). Trimming took 4 bases from V and 9 from J; bases not matched to a gene: 12. The CDR3 DNA reads as TGTGCCAGCAGCCTATCCCCGGGACAGGGGTTATCGCAGTACTTC. It yields the protein CASSLSPGQGLSQYF.

The chain combines TRBV14 with TRBJ2-7; D is possibly TRBD2 (5 bases). Germline values: CDR1 SGHDN, CDR2 FVKESK. With 0 bases removed from V and 5 bases from J, the gap between germline ends came to 8 bases. The CDR3 consists of 13 residues. CDR3 nucleotide sequence: TGTGCCAGCAGCCAAGAACTAGTCCACGAGCAGTACTTC. Its translation is CASSQELVHEQYF.

The V gene is TRBV7-9, the J gene TRBJ1-4, with no clear D. V was shortened by 3 bases and J by 4 bases, with 6 bases between the two germline ends. The CDR3 runs to 13 residues. CDR1 and CDR2 from the germline V gene are SEHNR and FQNEAQ (reference sequence). The CDR3 DNA is TGTGCCAGCAGCTTGATGAATAATGAAAAACTGTTTTTT. Its protein product is CASSLMNNEKLFF.

The rearrangement uses TRBV6-5 and TRBJ1-5, with 7 bases that match TRBD1. The CDR3 has 14 residues. CDR1 and CDR2 from the germline V gene are MNHEY and SVGAGI. Germline trimming cut 5 bases from V and 2 bases from J; bases unmatched to any gene: 3. CDR3 sequence (DNA): TGTGCCAGCAGTCCCGGGACAGGCAATCAGCCCCAGCATTTT. Protein sequence: CASSPGTGNQPQHF.

J is TRBJ2-7 and V is TRBV5-1; D perhaps matches TRBD2 (5 bases). Germline V gene sequence: CDR1 SGHRS, CDR2 YFSETQ. Trimming cost V 2 bases and J 3 bases, with 12 bases left between them. This CDR3 comprises 14 residues. The DNA of the CDR3 is TGCGCCAGCAGCTTTTCTAGCCCCAACTACGAGCAGTACTTC. Protein sequence: CASSFSSPNYEQYF.

CDR3 DNA: TGCAGTGCTAGGTACACTGAAGCTTTCTTT. Translated: CSARYTEAFF. The chain combines TRBV20-1 with TRBJ1-1, with unresolved D. This CDR3 has 10 amino acids. Trimming stripped 3 bases from V and 3 bases from J, with 2 bases between. Germline V gene sequence: CDR1 DFQATT, CDR2 SNEGSKA (reference sequence).

The genes are TRBV4-2 and TRBJ2-3; 11 nucleotides agree with TRBD2. The CDR3 is 15 residues long. Germline lookup yields CDR1 LGHNA and CDR2 YNFKEQ. Germline trimming cut 5 bases from V and 4 bases from J; bases unmatched to any gene: 5. As DNA, the CDR3 is TGTGCCAGCAGCTTCCCGGGACTAGCGGCAGATACGCAGTATTTT. The encoded protein is CASSFPGLAADTQYF.

This chain uses TRBV3-1 (or the pseudogene TRBV3-2) with TRBJ2-7; D is perhaps TRBD2 (6 bases). Trimming pared 4 bases from V and 3 bases from J, leaving 19 bases between. The germline V gene encodes CDR1 LGHDT and CDR2 YNNKEL (reference sequence). The length of the CDR3 is 16 residues. The CDR3 region has the DNA TGTGCCAGCAGCCTCGTTCCTGAACTAGCATTCTACGAGCAGTACTTC. Its protein product is CASSLVPELAFYEQYF.

V usage is TRBV6-5 and J usage is TRBJ1-1, with D possibly TRBD1 on 5 matching bases. The length of the CDR3 is 15 residues. The germline V gene encodes CDR1 MNHEY and CDR2 SVGAGI. V was trimmed by 9 bases and J by 0 bases, leaving 17 bases between them. This CDR3 is CASTLRVVMNTEAFF. The CDR3, as DNA: TGTGCCAGTACACTCAGGGTTGTAATGAACACTGAAGCTTTCTTT.

The gene calls are TRBV5-1 and TRBJ2-4; TRBD1 matches 7 bases. The CDR3 is 15 amino acids. J lost 3 bases, V lost 6 bases, and 9 bases had no gene match. Germline lookup yields CDR1 SGHRS and CDR2 YFSETQ. CDR3 amino acids: CASTDLTGVKNIQYF. CDR3 sequence (DNA): TGCGCCAGCACCGATCTTACAGGGGTCAAAAACATTCAGTACTTC.